Sequencing of this T cell receptor (beta chain) was carried out in a study of blood T cells in healthy people across ages. Note on this clonotype: The antigen is undetermined.

The CDR3 runs 14 residues. Aged roughly 6 to 95, donors were systemically healthy Caucasians from Russia. Study results and caveats: Age advanced and TCR beta diversity per million T cells fell, roughly linearly. Considered underestimates were the diversity estimates obtained from one million T cells.

Combining a sample-barcoded 5' primer with a J-beta primer mix, a second PCR ran for roughly 7 to 11 cycles. No fewer than 3 million CDR3-containing paired-end reads came from each sample. TCRdb analysed the 5' RACE reads with MiXCR anew, one entry per CDR3 protein. Here the sample spans 650,000 to 1,000,000 distinct CDR3 sequences, 36% being singletons. Sequencing was performed on blood. The chain is built from TRBV21-1 and TRBJ2-3; the table's D call, TRBD1, was not checked against the DNA. TRBV21-1 is a pseudogene. The sequence derives from a man aged 18 to 29 in good health. DNA for the CDR3: TGTGCCAGCAACACGCCCGGTGGCACAGATACGCAGTATTTT. This gives the protein CASNTPGGTDTQYF.